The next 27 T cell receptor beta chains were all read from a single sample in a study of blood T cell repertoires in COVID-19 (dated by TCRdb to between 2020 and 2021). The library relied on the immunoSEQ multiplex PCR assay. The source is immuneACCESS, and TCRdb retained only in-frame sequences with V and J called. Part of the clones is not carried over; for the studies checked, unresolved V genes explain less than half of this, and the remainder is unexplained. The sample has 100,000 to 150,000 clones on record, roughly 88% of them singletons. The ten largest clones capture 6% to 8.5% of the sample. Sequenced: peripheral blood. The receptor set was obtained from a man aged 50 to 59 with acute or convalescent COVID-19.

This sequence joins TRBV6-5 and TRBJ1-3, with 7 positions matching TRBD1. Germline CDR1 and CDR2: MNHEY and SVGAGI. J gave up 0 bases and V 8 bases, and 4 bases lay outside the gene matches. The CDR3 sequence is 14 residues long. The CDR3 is CASGQVHSGNTIYF. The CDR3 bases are TGTGCCAGCGGACAGGTCCACTCTGGAAACACCATATATTTT.

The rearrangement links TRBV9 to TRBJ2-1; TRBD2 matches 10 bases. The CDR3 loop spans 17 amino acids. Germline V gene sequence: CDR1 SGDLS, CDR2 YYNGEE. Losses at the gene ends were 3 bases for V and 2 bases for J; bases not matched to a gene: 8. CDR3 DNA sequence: TGTGCCAGCAGCGCAAGGCGGACTAGCGGTCCCTACAATGAGCAGTTCTTC. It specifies CASSARRTSGPYNEQFF.

The CDR3 sequence is CASSLDRLETQYF. Written as DNA, the CDR3 is TGTGCCAGCAGTTTGGACAGGTTAGAGACCCAGTACTTC. This chain links TRBV12-3 or TRBV12-4 with TRBJ2-5; TRBD1 agrees at 7 bases. The CDR3 is made up of 13 amino acids. After removal of 3 bases from V and 4 bases from J, the junction contained 2 bases not matched to a gene.

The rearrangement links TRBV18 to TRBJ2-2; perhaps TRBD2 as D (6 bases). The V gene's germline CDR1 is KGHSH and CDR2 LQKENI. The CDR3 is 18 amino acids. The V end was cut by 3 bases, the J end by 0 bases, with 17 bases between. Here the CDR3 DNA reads TGTGCCAGCTCACCCTTACCAAAGGGACTTGCGAACACCGGGGAGCTGTTTTTT. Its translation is CASSPLPKGLANTGELFF.

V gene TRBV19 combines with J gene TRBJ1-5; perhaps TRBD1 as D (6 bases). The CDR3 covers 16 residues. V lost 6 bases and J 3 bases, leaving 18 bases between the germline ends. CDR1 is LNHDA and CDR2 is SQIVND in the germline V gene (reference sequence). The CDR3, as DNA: TGTGCCAGTAGCCGTGAAGTGGGGGCTTTCAATCAGCCCCAGCATTTT. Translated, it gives CASSREVGAFNQPQHF.

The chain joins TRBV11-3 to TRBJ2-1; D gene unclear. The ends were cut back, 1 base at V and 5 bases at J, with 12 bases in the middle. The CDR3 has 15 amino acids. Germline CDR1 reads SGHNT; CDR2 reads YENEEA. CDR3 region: CASSLGIFGDNEQFF. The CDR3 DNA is TGTGCCAGCAGCTTAGGAATATTCGGTGACAATGAGCAGTTCTTC.

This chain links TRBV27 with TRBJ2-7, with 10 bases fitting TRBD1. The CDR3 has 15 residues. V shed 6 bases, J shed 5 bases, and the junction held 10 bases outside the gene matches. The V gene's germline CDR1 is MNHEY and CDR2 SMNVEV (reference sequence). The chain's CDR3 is CASSLDRGRPDEQYF. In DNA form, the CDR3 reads TGTGCCAGCAGCCTAGACAGGGGGCGGCCGGACGAGCAGTACTTC.

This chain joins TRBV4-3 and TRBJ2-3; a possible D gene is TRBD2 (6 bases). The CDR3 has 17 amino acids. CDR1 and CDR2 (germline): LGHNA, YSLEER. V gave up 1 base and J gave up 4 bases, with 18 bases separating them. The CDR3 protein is CASSQGAGRDRADTQYF. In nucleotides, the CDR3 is TGCGCCAGCAGCCAAGGGGCTGGGCGGGATCGAGCAGATACGCAGTATTTT.

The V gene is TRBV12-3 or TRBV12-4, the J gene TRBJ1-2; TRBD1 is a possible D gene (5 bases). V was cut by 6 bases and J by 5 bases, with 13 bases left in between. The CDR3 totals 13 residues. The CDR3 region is CASSLGGGYGYTF. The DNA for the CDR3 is TGTGCCAGCAGCCTTGGGGGGGGTTATGGCTACACCTTC.

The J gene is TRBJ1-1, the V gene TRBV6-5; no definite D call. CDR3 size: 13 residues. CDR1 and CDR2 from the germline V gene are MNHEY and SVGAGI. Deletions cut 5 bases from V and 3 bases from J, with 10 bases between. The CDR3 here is CASSLDWYTEAFF. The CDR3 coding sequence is TGTGCCAGCAGTCTCGACTGGTACACTGAAGCTTTCTTT.

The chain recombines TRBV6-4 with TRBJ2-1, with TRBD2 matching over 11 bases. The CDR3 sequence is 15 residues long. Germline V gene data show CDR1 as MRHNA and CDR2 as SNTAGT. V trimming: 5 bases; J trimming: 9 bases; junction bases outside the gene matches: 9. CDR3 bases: TGTGCCAGCAGTATGACTAGCGGGGAGGGCAGTGAGCAGTTCTTC. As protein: CASSMTSGEGSEQFF.

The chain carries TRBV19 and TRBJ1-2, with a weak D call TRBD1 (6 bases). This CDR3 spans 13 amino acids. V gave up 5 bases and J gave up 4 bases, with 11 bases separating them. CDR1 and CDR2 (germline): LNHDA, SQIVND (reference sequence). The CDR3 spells CASSWAGAYGYTF. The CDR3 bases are TGTGCCAGTAGTTGGGCAGGGGCCTATGGCTACACCTTC.

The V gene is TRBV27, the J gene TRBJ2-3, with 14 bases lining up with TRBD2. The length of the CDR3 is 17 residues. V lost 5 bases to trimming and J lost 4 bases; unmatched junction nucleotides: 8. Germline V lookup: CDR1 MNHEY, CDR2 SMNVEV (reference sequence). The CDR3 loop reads CASSPQRLAGGPDTQYF. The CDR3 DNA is TGTGCCAGCAGTCCGCAACGACTAGCGGGAGGGCCAGATACGCAGTATTTT.

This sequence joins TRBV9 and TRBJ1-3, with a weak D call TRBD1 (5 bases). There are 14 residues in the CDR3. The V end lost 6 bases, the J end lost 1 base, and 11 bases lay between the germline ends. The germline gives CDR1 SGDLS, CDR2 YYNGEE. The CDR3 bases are TGTGCCAGCACCGCGGGGGGGTCTGGAAACACCATATATTTT. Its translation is CASTAGGSGNTIYF.

The CDR3: CAIRGGTGGRAFF. DNA of the CDR3: TGTGCCATCAGGGGCGGGACAGGGGGGAGAGCTTTCTTT. The J gene is TRBJ1-1, the V gene TRBV10-3; 11 bases line up with TRBD1. The CDR3 spans 13 residues. The V gene's germline CDR1 is ENHRY and CDR2 SYGVKD. Trimming removed 6 bases from V and 10 bases from J; junction bases left unmatched: 7.

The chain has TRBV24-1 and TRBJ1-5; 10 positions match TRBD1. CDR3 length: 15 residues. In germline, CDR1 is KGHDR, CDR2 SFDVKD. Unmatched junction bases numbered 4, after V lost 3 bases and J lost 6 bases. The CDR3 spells CATSDRTGGGQPQHF. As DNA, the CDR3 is TGTGCCACCAGTGATCGGACAGGGGGGGGTCAGCCCCAGCATTTT.

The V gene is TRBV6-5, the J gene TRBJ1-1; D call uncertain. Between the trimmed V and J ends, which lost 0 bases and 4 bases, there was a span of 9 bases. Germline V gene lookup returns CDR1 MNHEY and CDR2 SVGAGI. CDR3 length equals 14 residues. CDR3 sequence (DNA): TGTGCCAGCAGTTACTCGAGAAGTTTCACTGAAGCTTTCTTT. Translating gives CASSYSRSFTEAFF.

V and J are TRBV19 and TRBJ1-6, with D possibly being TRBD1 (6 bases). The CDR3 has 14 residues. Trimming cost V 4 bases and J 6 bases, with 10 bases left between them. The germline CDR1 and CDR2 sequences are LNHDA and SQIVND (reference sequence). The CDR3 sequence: CASSTQGPNSPLHF. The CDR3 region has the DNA TGTGCCAGTAGTACCCAGGGGCCTAATTCACCCCTCCACTTT.

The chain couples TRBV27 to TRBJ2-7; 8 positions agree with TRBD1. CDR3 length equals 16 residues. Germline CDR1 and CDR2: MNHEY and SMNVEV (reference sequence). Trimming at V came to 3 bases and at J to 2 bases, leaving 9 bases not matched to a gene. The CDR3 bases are TGTGCCAGCAGTTTCCTCGGGCAGGGGGCCCCCTACGAGCAGTACTTC. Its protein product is CASSFLGQGAPYEQYF.

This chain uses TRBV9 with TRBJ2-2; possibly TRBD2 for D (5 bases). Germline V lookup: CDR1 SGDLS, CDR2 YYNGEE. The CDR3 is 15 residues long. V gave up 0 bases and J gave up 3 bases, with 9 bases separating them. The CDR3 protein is CASSVAGVHTGELFF. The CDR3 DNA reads TGTGCCAGCAGCGTAGCCGGGGTTCACACCGGGGAGCTGTTTTTT. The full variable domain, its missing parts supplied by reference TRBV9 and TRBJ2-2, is DSGVTQTPKHLITATGQRVTLRCSPRSGDLSVYWYQQSLDQGLQFLIQYYNGEERAKGNILERFSAQQFPDLHSELNLSSLELGDSALYFCASSVAGVHTGELFFGEGSRLTVL.

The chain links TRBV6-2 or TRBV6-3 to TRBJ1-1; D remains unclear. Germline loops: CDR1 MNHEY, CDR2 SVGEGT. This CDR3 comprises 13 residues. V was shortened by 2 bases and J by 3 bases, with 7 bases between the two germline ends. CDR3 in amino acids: CASSYAGYTEAFF. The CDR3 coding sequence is TGTGCCAGCAGTTACGCGGGATACACTGAAGCTTTCTTT.

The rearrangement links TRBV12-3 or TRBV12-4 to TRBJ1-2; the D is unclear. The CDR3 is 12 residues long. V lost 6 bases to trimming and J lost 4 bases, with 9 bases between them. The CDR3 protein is CASSPGVYGYTF. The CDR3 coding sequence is TGTGCCAGCAGCCCCGGGGTCTATGGCTACACCTTC.

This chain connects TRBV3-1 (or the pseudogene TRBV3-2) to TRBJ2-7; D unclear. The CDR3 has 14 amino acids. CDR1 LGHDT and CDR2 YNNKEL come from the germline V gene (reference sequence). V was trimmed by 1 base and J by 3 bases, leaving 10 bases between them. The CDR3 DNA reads TGTGCCAGCAGCCAAGGACTTGCCCTCTACGAGCAGTACTTC. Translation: CASSQGLALYEQYF.

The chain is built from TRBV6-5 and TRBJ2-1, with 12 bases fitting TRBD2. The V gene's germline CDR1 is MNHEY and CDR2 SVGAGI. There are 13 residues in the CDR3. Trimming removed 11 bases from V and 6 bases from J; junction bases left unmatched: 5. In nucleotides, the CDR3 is TGTGCCTCAGGACTAGCGGGATTCAATGAGCAGTTCTTC. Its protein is CASGLAGFNEQFF.

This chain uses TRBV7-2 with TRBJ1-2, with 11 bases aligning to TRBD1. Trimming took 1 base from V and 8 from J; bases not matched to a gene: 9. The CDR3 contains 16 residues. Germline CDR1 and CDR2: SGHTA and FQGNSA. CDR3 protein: CASSLEPGTGGGGYTF. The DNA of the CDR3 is TGTGCCAGCAGCTTAGAGCCCGGGACAGGGGGAGGAGGCTACACCTTC.

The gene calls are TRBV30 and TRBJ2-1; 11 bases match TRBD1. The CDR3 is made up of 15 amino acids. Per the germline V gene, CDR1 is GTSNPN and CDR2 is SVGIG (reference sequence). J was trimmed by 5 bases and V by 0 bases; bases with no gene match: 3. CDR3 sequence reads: CAWSVPGQGDNEQFF. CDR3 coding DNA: TGTGCCTGGAGTGTTCCGGGACAGGGGGACAATGAGCAGTTCTTC.

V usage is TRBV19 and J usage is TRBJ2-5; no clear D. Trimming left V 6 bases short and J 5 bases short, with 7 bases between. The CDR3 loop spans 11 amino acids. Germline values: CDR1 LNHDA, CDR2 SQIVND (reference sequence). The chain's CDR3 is CASRSTETQYF. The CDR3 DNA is TGTGCCAGTAGGAGTACGGAGACCCAGTACTTC.